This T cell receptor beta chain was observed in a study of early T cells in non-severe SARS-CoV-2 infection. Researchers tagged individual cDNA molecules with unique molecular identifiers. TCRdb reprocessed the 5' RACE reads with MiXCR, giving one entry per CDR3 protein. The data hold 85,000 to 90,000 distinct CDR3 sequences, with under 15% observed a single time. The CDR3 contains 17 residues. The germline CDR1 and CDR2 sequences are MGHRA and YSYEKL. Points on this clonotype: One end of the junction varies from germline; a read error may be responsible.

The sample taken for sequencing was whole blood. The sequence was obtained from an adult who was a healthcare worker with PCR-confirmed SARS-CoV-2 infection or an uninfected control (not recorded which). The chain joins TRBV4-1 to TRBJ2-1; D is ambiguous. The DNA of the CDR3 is TGCGCCAGCAGCCAAGCCCCGACACCCCGCTCCAACAATGAGCAGTTCTTC. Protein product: CASSQAPTPRSNNEQFF.